The 23 T cell receptor beta chains reported below all come from one sample, sequenced in a study of molecular identifiers for immune sequencing clone quantification. TCRdb re-derived calls from the PCR reads in MiXCR, one entry per CDR3 protein. This sample yields about 320,000 distinct CDR3 sequences, of which about a fifth are seen a single time; approximately 0.8% belongs to the top ten. Specimen: naive CD8+ T cells from blood, with Jurkat cell RNA spiked in. Subset reported: FACS-sorted CD8+CD4-CCR7+CD45RA+ naive T cells. Every receptor here comes from a human donor in good health. Some libraries in this study had Jurkat cell RNA spiked in.

The chain employs TRBV6-2 or TRBV6-3 and TRBJ1-1, with 12 bases fitting TRBD1. This CDR3 comprises 17 residues. The trim removed 5 bases at V and 5 bases at J, leaving 12 bases unmatched. From germline, CDR1 is MNHEY and CDR2 SVGEGT. As DNA, the CDR3 is TGTGCCAGCAGTCCCCCCGGGACAGGGGGCTTGGGAACTGAAGCTTTCTTT. Translated: CASSPPGTGGLGTEAFF.

This clonotype has only a few counts. The J gene is TRBJ1-1, the V gene TRBV6-1; D is perhaps TRBD1 (5 bases). Germline values: CDR1 MNHNS, CDR2 SASEGT. V was trimmed by 4 bases and J by 4 bases, leaving 13 bases between them. This CDR3 has 14 residues. The CDR3 DNA is TGTGCCAGCAGTGTAACGAAGGGGACCACTGAAGCTTTCTTT. Its translation is CASSVTKGTTEAFF.

Only a few counts were recorded for this clonotype. This chain uses TRBV12-3 or TRBV12-4 with TRBJ1-3; unclear D gene. CDR3 size: 13 residues. Trimming took 6 bases from V and 1 from J, leaving 7 bases between them. CDR3 region: CASSSGSGNTIYF. The CDR3 DNA reads TGTGCCAGCAGCAGTGGGTCTGGAAACACCATATATTTT.

V usage is TRBV20-1 and J usage is TRBJ1-1, with D tentatively TRBD1 (6 bases). The CDR3 covers 14 residues. CDR1 is DFQATT, CDR2 SNEGSKA, per germline (reference sequence). Trimming took 5 bases from V and 0 from J, leaving 13 bases between them. CDR3 sequence: CSAVPGDLNTEAFF. Here the CDR3 DNA reads TGCAGTGCTGTTCCAGGGGACTTGAACACTGAAGCTTTCTTT.

This clonotype was detected many times. This chain connects TRBV27 to TRBJ1-6; TRBD1 matches at 7 bases. The CDR3 is 17 amino acids. Germline values: CDR1 MNHEY, CDR2 SMNVEV (reference sequence). J was trimmed by 0 bases and V by 4 bases; bases with no gene match: 6. As DNA, the CDR3 is TGTGCCAGCAGTTCTGGGACAGTGAGCTCCTATAATTCACCCCTCCACTTT. It translates to CASSSGTVSSYNSPLHF.

As to this clonotype: This may be a read error, as it is one base from a much larger clone. The V and J genes are TRBV29-1 and TRBJ2-2; 8 positions agree with TRBD2. Unmatched junction bases numbered 13, after V lost 0 bases and J lost 10 bases. The CDR3 loop spans 16 amino acids. Germline V gene lookup returns CDR1 SQVTM and CDR2 ANQGSEA. CDR3 protein: CSVEERSGGWPEELFF. The CDR3 DNA sequence: TGCAGCGTTGAAGAACGGAGCGGGGGATGGCCCGAGGAGCTGTTTTTT.

A remark on this clonotype: At one end, the junction sequence differs from germline, possibly due to a read error. The chain links TRBV5-3 to TRBJ1-1, with D possibly matching TRBD1 (6 bases). TRBV5-3 carries the ORF label, with uncertain function. CDR3 size: 14 residues. CDR3 nucleotides: TGTGCCAGCAGCTTGGGCCGTTGGGACACTGGAGCTTTCTTT. Its protein is CASSLGRWDTGAFF.

This clonotype has a count of ten or more. The chain links TRBV5-4 to TRBJ1-1, with TRBD1 identical over 10 bases. With 0 bases clipped from V and 1 base from J, the junction kept 3 bases outside the gene matches. Germline assignment: CDR1 SGHNT and CDR2 YYREEE (reference sequence). This CDR3 contains 16 residues. CDR3 in amino acids: CASSLAGTGENTEAFF. The CDR3 nucleotides are TGTGCCAGCAGCTTGGCCGGGACAGGGGAGAACACTGAAGCTTTCTTT.

In this sample, this clonotype turned up many times. V gene TRBV4-1 combines with J gene TRBJ1-1; TRBD1 might be the D (6 bases). The V and J ends lost 0 bases and 1 base respectively, with 9 bases between them. CDR3 length equals 15 residues. CDR1 is MGHRA, CDR2 YSYEKL, per germline. The CDR3: CASSQDHRANTEAFF. Written as DNA, the CDR3 is TGCGCCAGCAGCCAAGACCACAGGGCGAACACTGAAGCTTTCTTT.

This clonotype was recorded at least ten times. This sequence joins TRBV12-3 or TRBV12-4 and TRBJ1-6; D may be TRBD1 (6 bases). The CDR3 has 14 amino acids. V dropped 5 bases and J dropped 13 bases, with 18 bases sitting between them. Here the CDR3 reads CASSPGALSGPLHF. The CDR3 DNA sequence: TGTGCCAGCAGTCCAGGGGCCTTGTCGGGGCCCCTCCACTTT.

This clonotype was seen repeatedly, ten times or more. The rearrangement joins TRBV30 to TRBJ2-3; the match to TRBD1 covers 8 bases. Per the germline V gene, CDR1 is GTSNPN and CDR2 is SVGIG (reference sequence). This CDR3 comprises 14 residues. V gave up 4 bases and J gave up 1 base; unmatched junction bases: 4. CDR3 residues: CAWTAGQGTDTQYF. CDR3 in DNA: TGTGCCTGGACGGCGGGACAGGGCACAGATACGCAGTATTTT.

This clonotype was counted between two and nine times. The chain links TRBV27 to TRBJ1-1, with TRBD1 matching over 7 bases. The CDR3 extends over 16 amino acids. CDR1 is MNHEY and CDR2 is SMNVEV in the germline V gene (reference sequence). The J segment lost 4 bases and the V segment lost 2 bases, leaving 10 bases of the junction unmatched. The CDR3 coding sequence is TGTGCCAGCAGTTTACGCGGACAGGTGGAGGGCACTGAAGCTTTCTTT. Its translation is CASSLRGQVEGTEAFF.

This clonotype was seen repeatedly, ten times or more. V usage is TRBV4-3 and J usage is TRBJ2-1; D perhaps matches TRBD1 (5 bases). V lost 0 bases to trimming and J lost 8 bases, with 20 bases between them. The CDR3 covers 17 residues. From germline, CDR1 is LGHNA and CDR2 YSLEER. CDR3 DNA sequence: TGCGCCAGCAGCCAAGAGCGGTTATGGGCAGGGATACATGAGCAGTTCTTC. It yields the protein CASSQERLWAGIHEQFF.

This clonotype was observed at least ten times. The chain uses TRBV12-3 or TRBV12-4 and TRBJ2-7; a possible D gene is TRBD1 (6 bases). V was clipped by 6 bases and J by 7 bases, with 19 bases between them. The CDR3 extends over 14 amino acids. The CDR3 DNA is TGTGCCAGCAGCTATACTACAGGGTCCCCTGAGCAGTACTTC. This encodes CASSYTTGSPEQYF.

This clonotype has a handful of counts. The chain employs TRBV27 and TRBJ2-2, with 11 positions matching TRBD2. This CDR3 region has 17 residues. CDR1 is MNHEY, CDR2 SMNVEV, per germline (reference sequence). J gave up 6 bases and V 6 bases, and 12 bases lay outside the gene matches. CDR3 sequence reads: CASSPLLAGGLAGELFF. CDR3 nucleotides: TGTGCCAGCAGCCCCCTCTTAGCGGGGGGGCTCGCCGGGGAGCTGTTTTTT.

The chain carries TRBV10-2 and TRBJ1-1, with D tentatively TRBD1 (5 bases). Germline CDR1 and CDR2: WSHSY and SAAADI. V was shortened by 8 bases and J by 2 bases, with 24 bases between the two germline ends. This CDR3 is 17 amino acids long. CDR3 DNA: TGCGCCAGCCGGGGCCCTGAGGGGCCAGCGATCAACACTGAAGCTTTCTTT. Its protein is CASRGPEGPAINTEAFF.

In this sample, this clonotype turned up a few times. The chain is built from TRBV27 and TRBJ2-7; the match to TRBD1 covers 8 bases. This CDR3 is built from 14 residues. V lost 5 bases, J lost 4 bases, and 7 bases stayed unmatched. CDR1 is MNHEY and CDR2 is SMNVEV in the germline V gene (reference sequence). Here the CDR3 DNA reads TGTGCCAGCAGTCCGACAGGGGTGTATTACGAGCAGTACTTC. This encodes CASSPTGVYYEQYF.

For this clonotype: The junction does not match germline at one end; this may be a read error. The gene calls are TRBV4-3 and TRBJ1-1; 8 bases match TRBD1. CDR1 and CDR2 (germline): LGHNA, YSLEER. This CDR3 is 15 amino acids long. The CDR3 spells CAGSQGGQVNTEAFF. The DNA for the CDR3 is TGCGCCGGCAGCCAGGGGGGACAGGTGAACACTGAAGCTTTCTTT.

This clonotype came up a few times. The V call is TRBV25-1, the J call TRBJ1-4; D gene unclear. The germline V and J ends were trimmed by 4 bases and 0 bases, with 6 bases remaining between them. This CDR3 contains 14 residues. Germline V gene lookup returns CDR1 MGHDK and CDR2 SYGVNS. CDR3 region: CASSGGATNEKLFF. Here the CDR3 DNA reads TGTGCCAGCAGTGGCGGAGCAACTAATGAAAAACTGTTTTTT.

This clonotype was observed at least ten times. This chain uses TRBV11-2 with TRBJ1-1; D is unclear. The germline CDR1 and CDR2 sequences are SGHAT and FQNNGV. CDR3 size: 15 residues. The germline V and J ends were trimmed by 0 bases and 0 bases, with 8 bases remaining between them. The CDR3, as DNA: TGTGCCAGCAGCTTAGAGTACAGAATGAACACTGAAGCTTTCTTT. Translated, it gives CASSLEYRMNTEAFF.

This clonotype was recorded at least ten times. This chain uses TRBV5-3 with TRBJ2-2; 7 positions agree with TRBD2. TRBV5-3 is an ORF for which the function is uncertain. This CDR3 spans 14 amino acids. V was pared by 8 bases and J by 7 bases, with 11 bases of the junction left unmatched. CDR3 in DNA: TGTGCCAGCGCCGGACTAGTGTTTAACGGGGAGCTGTTTTTT. Residues: CASAGLVFNGELFF.

The V and J genes are TRBV7-9 and TRBJ2-1; D uncertain. V gave up 0 bases and J gave up 2 bases, with 14 bases separating them. This CDR3 comprises 17 residues. The germline V gene encodes CDR1 SEHNR and CDR2 FQNEAQ (reference sequence). Written as DNA, the CDR3 is TGTGCCAGCAGCTTAGCGGTTGACCTTCGAACCTACAATGAGCAGTTCTTC. It translates to CASSLAVDLRTYNEQFF.

A single count supports this clonotype. This may arise from a read error, as a much more abundant clone is one base away. The rearrangement uses TRBV24-1 and TRBJ2-1; D possibly corresponds to TRBD1 (6 bases). Germline V gives CDR1 KGHDR, CDR2 SFDVKD. The CDR3 is 15 amino acids. CDR3 in amino acids: CATSDLGTHRDERFF. The DNA of the CDR3 is TGTGCCACCAGTGATTTAGGGACCCACAGGGATGAGCGGTTCTTC.